The 21 T cell receptor beta chains below come from one sample, sequenced in a study of blood T cell repertoires in COVID-19 (dated by TCRdb to the early 2020s). The library was made by the immunoSEQ multiplex PCR assay. TCRdb retrieved this table from immuneACCESS and kept in-frame rearrangements only. Not all clones are present; in checked studies, unresolved V genes account for under half, and no reason is known for the remainder. Across this sample there are hundreds of thousands of clones, with almost 85% seen only once. Around 1.8% of the sample comes from the top ten. The specimen sequenced was peripheral blood. The receptors derive from a woman older than 75 with acute or convalescent COVID-19.

This chain connects TRBV15 to TRBJ2-7, with no clear D. Germline V gene sequence: CDR1 LNHNV, CDR2 YYDKDF (reference sequence). CDR3 length equals 13 residues. V was shortened by 4 bases and J by 3 bases, with 10 bases between the two germline ends. CDR3 in DNA: TGTGCCACCAGCAATGGGCAAAACTACGAGCAGTACTTC. Translated: CATSNGQNYEQYF.

This clone was seen a few times. The chain employs TRBV9 and TRBJ1-3; a weak D match, TRBD1 (6 bases). The CDR3 is made up of 17 amino acids. From germline, CDR1 is SGDLS and CDR2 YYNGEE. Trimming took 2 bases from V and 0 from J, leaving 15 bases between them. The CDR3 sequence: CASSVSNRALSGNTIYF. Written as DNA, the CDR3 is TGTGCCAGCAGCGTTTCCAACAGGGCCCTCTCTGGAAACACCATATATTTT.

This clone was seen more than once but under ten times. This rearrangement joins TRBV5-4 to TRBJ2-1; 12 positions agree with TRBD2. V lost 4 bases and J lost 7; bases outside the gene matches: 3. The germline gives CDR1 SGHNT, CDR2 YYREEE (reference sequence). The CDR3 length is 14 residues. CDR3 DNA: TGTGCCAGCAGCACTAGCGGGGGGCCAAATGAGCAGTTCTTC. Translating gives CASSTSGGPNEQFF.

CDR3: CASSLAGYGYTF. The CDR3 DNA reads as TGTGCCAGCAGCCTTGCAGGGTATGGCTACACCTTC. This chain links TRBV11-2 with TRBJ1-2, with D possibly matching TRBD1 (5 bases). CDR1 and CDR2 from the germline V gene are SGHAT and FQNNGV. This CDR3 is built from 12 residues. The ends were cut back, 5 bases at V and 5 bases at J, with 9 bases in the middle.

The chain combines TRBV7-3 with TRBJ2-3, with 9 bases aligning to TRBD1. J was trimmed by 6 bases and V by 1 base; bases with no gene match: 11. The CDR3 spans 17 residues. Germline CDR1 and CDR2: SGHTA and FQGTGA. The CDR3 spells CASSLMGRGQGWDTQYF. The DNA for the CDR3 is TGTGCCAGCAGCTTAATGGGTCGGGGACAGGGCTGGGATACGCAGTATTTT. Full variable domain (outside the CDR3, taken from reference TRBV7-3 and TRBJ2-3): GAGVSQTPSNKVTEKGKYVELRCDPISGHTALYWYRQSLGQGPEFLIYFQGTGAADDSGLPNDRFFAVRPEGSVSTLKIQRTERGDSAVYLCASSLMGRGQGWDTQYFGPGTRLTVL.

There are a few counts of this clone. The chain is built from TRBV20-1 and TRBJ2-1; D remains ambiguous. This CDR3 region has 11 residues. Trimming stripped 3 bases from V and 10 bases from J, with 10 bases between. Germline loops: CDR1 DFQATT, CDR2 SNEGSKA (reference sequence). The CDR3 coding sequence is TGCAGTGCTAGGGGCCTCTTGGAGCAGTTCTTC. Amino acid sequence: CSARGLLEQFF.

This chain links TRBV7-8 with TRBJ2-6; 9 positions agree with TRBD2. Looked up from germline, CDR1 is SGHVS and CDR2 is FQNEAQ. This CDR3 contains 18 residues. The V and J ends lost 5 bases and 1 base, in that order; junction bases with no gene match: 9. In DNA form, the CDR3 reads TGTGCCAGCAGCCGTCTGACTAGCGGAGGTTCTGGGGCCAACGTCCTGACTTTC. Amino acids: CASSRLTSGGSGANVLTF.

This clone occurred once. This chain links TRBV7-3 with TRBJ1-6, with D possibly being TRBD1 (5 bases). Germline assignment: CDR1 SGHTA and CDR2 FQGTGA. The CDR3 consists of 14 residues. Between the trimmed V and J ends, which lost 3 bases and 8 bases, there was a span of 11 bases. The DNA of the CDR3 is TGTGCCAGCAGCTTCGGGGGTAGGGATTCACCCCTCCACTTT. It yields the protein CASSFGGRDSPLHF.

The DNA for the CDR3 is TGTGCCAGCAGCTTAAGCACAGCAACTAATGAAAAACTGTTTTTT. Its protein is CASSLSTATNEKLFF. The chain combines TRBV7-9 with TRBJ1-4, with no clear D. The CDR3 has 15 residues. V lost 2 bases to trimming and J lost 0 bases, with 7 bases between them. Per germline, CDR1 SEHNR and CDR2 FQNEAQ (reference sequence).

The CDR3 DNA follows: TGTGCCAGCAGCTTTGGGACAGGGGTCAATGAGCAGTTCTTC. Translated: CASSFGTGVNEQFF. This chain links TRBV7-2 with TRBJ2-1; TRBD1 matches at 10 bases. The CDR3 has 14 amino acids. The germline V gene has CDR1 SGHTA and CDR2 FQGNSA. The V and J ends lost 3 bases and 6 bases, in that order; junction bases with no gene match: 2.

The chain has TRBV5-1 and TRBJ1-1; 8 nucleotides align to TRBD1. Germline assignment: CDR1 SGHRS and CDR2 YFSETQ. The CDR3 is 18 residues long. J lost 3 bases, V lost 1 base, and 14 bases had no gene match. The CDR3 nucleotides read TGCGCCAGCAGCTTGACCCAAGTTACACAGGGACAGGACACTGAAGCTTTCTTT. Amino acids: CASSLTQVTQGQDTEAFF.

This clone has just one count. This chain uses TRBV5-1 with TRBJ2-1, with a tentative D call TRBD2 (6 bases). Trimming took off 4 bases at V and 5 bases at J, with 13 bases between the two ends. This CDR3 spans 14 amino acids. Germline values: CDR1 SGHRS, CDR2 YFSETQ. The CDR3 loop reads CASSREIADNEQFF. The CDR3 coding sequence is TGCGCCAGCAGCAGGGAGATAGCGGACAATGAGCAGTTCTTC. Complete variable domain (other parts from reference TRBV5-1 and TRBJ2-1): KAGVTQTPRYLIKTRGQQVTLSCSPISGHRSVSWYQQTPGQGLQFLFEYFSETQRNKGNFPGRFSGRQFSNSRSEMNVSTLELGDSALYLCASSREIADNEQFFGPGTRLTVL.

This sequence joins TRBV3-1 (or the pseudogene TRBV3-2) and TRBJ1-1; TRBD1 aligns across 8 bases. V lost 3 bases and J lost 1; bases outside the gene matches: 4. The CDR3 length is 15 residues. Per germline, CDR1 LGHDT and CDR2 YNNKEL (reference sequence). CDR3 DNA: TGTGCCAGCAGCCATTGGACAGGGCCGAACACTGAAGCTTTCTTT. This gives the protein CASSHWTGPNTEAFF.

This chain joins TRBV7-8 and TRBJ2-7; D not resolved. The CDR3 sequence is 13 residues long. Between the trimmed V and J ends, which lost 2 bases and 1 base, there was a span of 6 bases. CDR1 and CDR2 (germline): SGHVS, FQNEAQ. The DNA of the CDR3 is TGTGCCAGCAGCTTACACGGTTCCTACGAGCAGTACTTC. This codes for CASSLHGSYEQYF.

J is TRBJ2-2 and V is TRBV19; 7 nucleotides match TRBD1. Germline V CDR1 and CDR2: LNHDA, SQIVND (reference sequence). V was clipped by 5 bases and J by 7 bases; unmatched bases: 16. CDR3 size: 17 residues. The CDR3 region is CASSSNRDRKFVGELFF. DNA for the CDR3: TGTGCCAGTAGTTCGAACCGGGACAGAAAGTTTGTCGGGGAGCTGTTTTTT.

This sequence joins TRBV30 and TRBJ1-1, with D tentatively TRBD1 (5 bases). This CDR3 contains 12 residues. CDR1 and CDR2 from the germline V gene are GTSNPN and SVGIG (reference sequence). CDR3 in amino acids: CARAGMNTEAFF. The CDR3 DNA reads as TGTGCTCGGGCAGGGATGAACACTGAAGCTTTCTTT. Variable domain in full (rest from reference TRBV30 and TRBJ1-1): SQTIHQWPATLVQPVGSPLSLECTVEGTSNPNLYWYRQAAGRGLQLLFYSVGIGQISSEVPQNLSASRPQDRQFILSSKKLLLSDSGFYLCARAGMNTEAFFGQGTRLTVV.

The J gene is TRBJ2-1, the V gene TRBV7-6; D unresolved. The CDR3 runs 15 residues. V was cut by 0 bases and J by 5 bases, with 11 bases left in between. Germline values: CDR1 SGHVS, CDR2 FNYEAQ. CDR3 sequence: CASSLASTNNNEQFF. In DNA form, the CDR3 reads TGTGCCAGCAGCTTAGCGTCAACTAACAACAATGAGCAGTTCTTC.

This CDR3 reads CATSDPRATGELFF. In DNA form, the CDR3 reads TGTGCCACCAGTGACCCCCGTGCGACCGGGGAGCTGTTTTTT. This chain joins TRBV24-1 and TRBJ2-2; no reliable D call. V gave up 4 bases and J gave up 5 bases, with 10 bases separating them. The CDR3 sequence is 14 residues long. Germline V CDR1 and CDR2: KGHDR, SFDVKD.

The DNA of the CDR3 is TGTGCCAGCAGTTACTCACCCAGTAGTCGGACTGACAATGAGCAGTTCTTC. Translated: CASSYSPSSRTDNEQFF. J is TRBJ2-1 and V is TRBV6-2 or TRBV6-3; possible D gene TRBD2, 5 bases. Deletions cut 0 bases from V and 5 bases from J, with 17 bases between. Per germline, CDR1 MNHEY and CDR2 SVGEGT. The CDR3 is 17 residues long.

The table lists this clone with a count of one. DNA for the CDR3: TGTGCCAGTAGTATTCCGGCGGGGTCTGGGGCCAACGTCCTGACTTTC. Its protein is CASSIPAGSGANVLTF. The V call is TRBV19, the J call TRBJ2-6, with a tentative D call TRBD2 (6 bases). The V end was cut by 3 bases, the J end by 1 base, with 10 bases between. CDR1 LNHDA and CDR2 SQIVND come from the germline V gene (reference sequence). CDR3 size: 16 residues.

The V call is TRBV5-1, the J call TRBJ2-7; D uncertain. The V gene lost 2 bases and the J gene lost 6 bases, with 6 bases spanning the gap. Germline-derived CDR1 and CDR2 are SGHRS and YFSETQ. This CDR3 has 11 residues. CDR3 in amino acids: CASSFNSEQYF. The CDR3 DNA reads as TGCGCCAGCAGCTTCAACAGCGAGCAGTACTTC.